The next 2 T cell receptor beta chains were all read from a single sample in a study of preoperative IRX-2 immunotherapy in early breast cancer (dated by TCRdb to about 2019). Library prep was done by the immunoSEQ multiplex PCR assay. TCRdb took this table from immuneACCESS and kept in-frame rearrangements with V and J called. Such tables lack part of the clones; where checked against another copy, unresolved V genes explain under half of the gap, and the rest is unexplained. The sample table records approximately 38,000 clones; roughly 80% of these occur just once. The ten largest clonotypes hold about 1.5% of the sample. The label giving this sample's treatment or condition can be read as: preoperative locoregional IRX-2 cytokine immunotherapy. This specimen consisted of lymph node tissue, obtained after IRX-2 immunotherapy. Receptors originate from a human donor with breast cancer.

J is TRBJ1-2 and V is TRBV7-6; a weak D match, TRBD1 (5 bases). The CDR3 sequence is 16 residues long. V lost 3 bases and J 4 bases, leaving 18 bases between the germline ends. Germline CDR1 is SGHVS and CDR2 is FNYEAQ. This CDR3 is CASSFGLYQGSYGYTF. The CDR3 nucleotides read TGTGCCAGCAGCTTTGGCCTCTATCAGGGATCCTATGGCTACACCTTC.

The J gene is TRBJ2-7, the V gene TRBV11-3, with 8 bases identical to TRBD2. V lost 1 base and J lost 7; bases outside the gene matches: 9. CDR1 is SGHNT and CDR2 is YENEEA in the germline V gene. The CDR3 sequence is 15 residues long. CDR3 amino acids: CASSLGHGGAWEQYF. Here the CDR3 DNA reads TGTGCCAGCAGCTTAGGACACGGGGGGGCGTGGGAGCAGTACTTC.